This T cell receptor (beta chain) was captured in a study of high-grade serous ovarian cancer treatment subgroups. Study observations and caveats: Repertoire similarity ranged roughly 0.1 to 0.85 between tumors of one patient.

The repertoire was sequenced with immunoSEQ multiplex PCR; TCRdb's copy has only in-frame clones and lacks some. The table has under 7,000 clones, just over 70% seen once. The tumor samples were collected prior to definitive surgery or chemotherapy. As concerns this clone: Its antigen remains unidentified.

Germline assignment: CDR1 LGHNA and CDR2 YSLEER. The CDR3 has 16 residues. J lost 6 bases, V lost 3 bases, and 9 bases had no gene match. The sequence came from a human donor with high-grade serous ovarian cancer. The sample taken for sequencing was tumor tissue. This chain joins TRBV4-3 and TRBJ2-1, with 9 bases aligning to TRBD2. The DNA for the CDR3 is TGCGCCAGCAGCCAGGAATTAGCGGGGGTTTTCAATGAGCAGTTCTTC. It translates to CASSQELAGVFNEQFF.